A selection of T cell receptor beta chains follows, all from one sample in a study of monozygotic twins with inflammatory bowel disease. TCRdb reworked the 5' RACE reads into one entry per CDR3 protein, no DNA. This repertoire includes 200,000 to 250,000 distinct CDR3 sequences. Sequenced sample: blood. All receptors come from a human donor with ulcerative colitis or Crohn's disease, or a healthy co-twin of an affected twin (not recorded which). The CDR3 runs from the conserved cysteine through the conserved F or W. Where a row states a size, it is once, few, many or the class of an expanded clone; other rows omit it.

CASSPSLRRGVDEQFF	NA	TRBJ2-1	TRBV11-2
CASSSPLASSYEQYF	NA	TRBJ2-7	TRBV6-5
CASSSQSAYEQYF	NA	TRBJ2-7	TRBV7-2
CASSLVVAGSLGAGELFF	NA	TRBJ2-2	TRBV5-1
CASRQGNIQYF	NA	TRBJ2-4	TRBV28
CASRPGQGLPGYTF	NA	TRBJ1-2	TRBV2
CASEGAMRTEAFF	NA	TRBJ1-1	TRBV6-2/TRBV6-3
CASSQEEGSSYNEQFF	medium-sized	TRBJ2-1	TRBV4-1
CAARTGFNQPQHF	NA	TRBJ1-5	TRBV6-1
CASSLSILAGGRGSYNEQFF	NA	TRBJ2-1	TRBV27
CASSPSGTVYEQYF	NA	TRBJ2-7	TRBV4-1
CASSLELAGVYEQYF	NA	TRBJ2-7	TRBV5-6
CASSYDRGGTEAFF	NA	TRBJ1-1	TRBV5-1
CAIKGKGSSYEQYF	NA	TRBJ2-7	TRBV10-3
CAGMTGDGANVLTF	NA	TRBJ2-6	TRBV7-9
CASSYSTQGRWDEQFF	NA	TRBJ2-1	TRBV6-5
CASSLDGSGRYEQYF	NA	TRBJ2-7	TRBV7-2
CAISARDRPSTDTQYF	NA	TRBJ2-3	TRBV10-3
CASSFTVGHGYTF	NA	TRBJ1-2	TRBV27
CASSQDLVTGITGELFF	NA	TRBJ2-2	TRBV4-1
CATRQLGDNEQFF	NA	TRBJ2-1	TRBV15
CPSSQLGQFNEQFF	NA	TRBJ2-1	TRBV4-2
CASTGTSGGSGTGELFF	NA	TRBJ2-2	TRBV2
CDSSPRTSGSNEQFF	NA	TRBJ2-1	TRBV9
CATSDSGTGAAYSNQPQHF	NA	TRBJ1-5	TRBV24-1
CASLGISGNTIYF	NA	TRBJ1-3	TRBV7-9
CASSQLAGAVRGELFF	NA	TRBJ2-2	TRBV27
CSGRLDTGELFF	NA	TRBJ2-2	TRBV29-1